The 11 T cell receptor beta chains below all came from one sample that was sequenced in a study of cytomegalovirus exposure and HLA in healthy donors listed by TCRdb under 2017. The library was generated by the immunoSEQ multiplex PCR assay. For the multiplex PCR, a mixture combining 60 forward primers for TCR Vbeta segments and 13 reverse primers for TCR Jbeta segments was used. In TCRdb, the immuneACCESS table is reduced to in-frame sequences with V and J assigned. These tables do not hold every clone; where another copy was compared, an unresolved V gene accounts for under half, and the others remain unexplained. This sample comprises more than 150,000 clones, roughly 74% of them detected only once. The ten largest account for around 8.3% of the sample. The sequencing sample was made of PBMCs. These receptors originate from a woman aged 40 to 49 in good health and CMV-seropositive.

The chain combines TRBV25-1 with TRBJ1-2; 9 nucleotides line up with TRBD1. This CDR3 contains 15 residues. The V gene end was trimmed by 6 bases and the J gene end by 3 bases; junction bases not matched to a gene: 8. Per germline, CDR1 MGHDK and CDR2 SYGVNS. CDR3 nucleotides: TGTGCCAGCAGCCTAACAGGGGGCTTTGACTATGGCTACACCTTC. The encoded protein is CASSLTGGFDYGYTF.

J is TRBJ2-5 and V is TRBV4-1; the match to TRBD1 covers 12 bases. The germline V gene encodes CDR1 MGHRA and CDR2 YSYEKL. The CDR3 contains 18 residues. Losses at the gene ends were 0 bases for V and 5 bases for J; bases not matched to a gene: 10. CDR3 nucleotides: TGCGCCAGCAGCCAAGATCGCCTGGGACAGGGGGCGCGTGAGACCCAGTACTTC. As protein: CASSQDRLGQGARETQYF.

This clone was observed a handful of times. The chain links TRBV7-2 to TRBJ1-1; no reliable D call. V lost 5 bases, J lost 3 bases, and 13 bases lay in between. This CDR3 comprises 14 residues. Germline CDR1 and CDR2: SGHTA and FQGNSA. The DNA for the CDR3 is TGTGCCAGCAGCCCCCTGGGCAGACACACTGAAGCTTTCTTT. It encodes CASSPLGRHTEAFF.

This chain links TRBV5-4 with TRBJ1-1; tentatively, D is TRBD1 (5 bases). CDR1 SGHNT and CDR2 YYREEE come from the germline V gene (reference sequence). V was cut by 4 bases and J by 5 bases, with 15 bases left in between. The CDR3 has 14 residues. CDR3 sequence: CASSGGGKGTEAFF. The DNA of the CDR3 is TGTGCCAGCAGCGGGGGGGGGAAGGGGACTGAAGCTTTCTTT.

The chain is built from TRBV28 and TRBJ1-2, with a weak D call TRBD1 (5 bases). CDR3 size: 13 residues. Germline V gene lookup returns CDR1 MDHEN and CDR2 SYDVKM. V was trimmed by 6 bases and J by 6 bases, leaving 14 bases between them. The CDR3 bases are TGTGCCAGCAGCTCCGGACACAAGGATGGCTACACCTTC. Protein sequence: CASSSGHKDGYTF.

This clone was found a few times. The chain is built from TRBV27 and TRBJ1-6; a weak D match, TRBD1 (5 bases). The ends were cut back, 3 bases at V and 0 bases at J, with 12 bases in the middle. This CDR3 has 17 residues. Looked up from germline, CDR1 is MNHEY and CDR2 is SMNVEV (reference sequence). The CDR3 region is CASSFRTPSSYNSPLHF. In DNA form, the CDR3 reads TGTGCCAGCAGTTTTCGGACACCGAGCTCCTATAATTCACCCCTCCACTTT.

This chain joins TRBV5-1 and TRBJ2-1; 9 bases match TRBD1. After removal of 4 bases from V and 5 bases from J, the junction contained 4 bases not matched to a gene. The length of the CDR3 is 14 residues. Germline V CDR1 and CDR2: SGHRS, YFSETQ. CDR3 in amino acids: CASSRQGENNEQFF. The DNA for the CDR3 is TGCGCCAGCAGCCGACAGGGGGAGAACAATGAGCAGTTCTTC.

The chain employs TRBV5-8 and TRBJ1-6; 7 bases agree with TRBD1. Germline V lookup: CDR1 SGHTS, CDR2 YDEGEE. The CDR3 is 15 residues long. The ends lost 4 bases at V and 7 bases at J; junction bases unmatched: 8. The CDR3 here is CASSLGQARNSPLHF. CDR3 bases: TGTGCCAGCAGCCTAGGACAGGCGAGGAATTCACCCCTCCACTTT.

This clone was seen more than once but under ten times. The chain recombines TRBV5-1 with TRBJ1-1; 7 positions match TRBD1. This CDR3 has 16 residues. The V gene end was trimmed by 1 base and the J gene end by 1 base; junction bases not matched to a gene: 7. Germline-derived CDR1 and CDR2 are SGHRS and YFSETQ. The CDR3 is CASSLSGGRENTEAFF. CDR3 nucleotide sequence: TGCGCCAGCAGCTTGTCAGGGGGACGCGAGAACACTGAAGCTTTCTTT.

The rearrangement uses TRBV6-5 and TRBJ1-4, with D maybe TRBD1 (5 bases). The germline gives CDR1 MNHEY, CDR2 SVGAGI. This CDR3 is built from 15 residues. V shed 6 bases and J shed 7 bases, with 18 bases lying between them. For the CDR3, the DNA is TGTGCCAGCAGGTACACCGGTGGGGGGTCTGAAAAACTGTTTTTT. Its protein is CASRYTGGGSEKLFF.

The genes are TRBV14 and TRBJ2-7; 8 positions match TRBD1. Germline V gives CDR1 SGHDN, CDR2 FVKESK. The CDR3 is made up of 15 amino acids. J gave up 7 bases and V 4 bases, and 12 bases lay outside the gene matches. The CDR3: CASSPFQGAIGEQYF. The CDR3 coding sequence is TGTGCCAGCAGCCCTTTTCAGGGGGCGATCGGGGAGCAGTACTTC.